This T cell receptor beta chain emerged from a study of T cell clonality in common variable immunodeficiency. Method: immunoSEQ multiplex PCR; TCRdb's copy keeps in-frame clones and lacks some. Sampling found approximately 20,000 clones, none seen once. This clone was picked up many times. Its target is unknown. The read ends 3 residues early relative to the CDR3; the germline J gene fills the gap. Broader study findings: The cause of increased CVID clonality remains unclear without subpopulation sequencing. In common variable immunodeficiency, TCR beta chains reportedly carried fewer deletions and N-nucleotide insertions. Repertoire-complication correlations in CVID were limited by patient heterogeneity.

CVID subjects had received replacement immunoglobulin for at least one year. No CVID subject was ill or on immunomodulatory drugs when sampled. The J segment lost 2 bases and the V segment lost 6 bases, leaving 7 bases of the junction unmatched. This CDR3 region has 15 residues. CDR1 is DFQATT, CDR2 SNEGSKA, per germline (reference sequence). Sequencing used peripheral blood mononuclear cells. The receptor comes from a human donor with common variable immunodeficiency. This rearrangement joins TRBV20-1 to TRBJ2-5, with 12 bases fitting TRBD2. The sequenced CDR3 bases are TGCAGTGCCCGGACTAGCGGGAAACCACAAGAGACC. As protein: CSARTSGKPQET. The whole CDR3 sequence reads CSARTSGKPQETQYF.